This T cell receptor (beta chain) appears in the sequencing data of a study of blood T cell repertoires in COVID-19. Per germline, CDR1 GTSNPN and CDR2 SVGIG (reference sequence). CDR3 length: 17 amino acids. V shed 7 bases and J 3 bases; nucleotides not matched to a gene: 18. Profiled with immunoSEQ multiplex PCR; TCRdb holds only in-frame clones, not every one. The sample comprises 150,000 to 250,000 clones, approximately 83% of which are singletons, and roughly 7% rests with the top ten. This rearrangement joins TRBV30 to TRBJ1-2; TRBD1 matches at 9 bases. The source material was PBMCs or T cells enriched from blood (not recorded which). The receptor comes from a man aged 35-49 years who had recovered from COVID-19. The CDR3, as DNA: TGTGCCTCGTACGACCGGGACAGGGACAATTGGTACTATGGCTACACCTTC. Translated, it gives CASYDRDRDNWYYGYTF.